This TCR beta chain was captured in a study of tumor and adjacent non-tumor tissue in lung cancer (dated by TCRdb to the late 2010s). Concerning the study at large: Of the cohort, 12 patients had adenocarcinoma, 2 had squamous cell carcinoma and 1 had small cell lung cancer. TCRbeta CDR3 sequencing was performed on about 30 paired specimens, with one tumor sample and one normal lung sample collected per patient. A total of roughly 120,000,000 productive TCRbeta reads were generated by sequencing, corresponding to an average of roughly 4 million reads per sample. The 15 or so patients were aged roughly 30 to 80 years, included 10 men and 5 women, and had TNM stage I to III disease. Using bulk TCRbeta repertoires from roughly 14 lung cancer patients, the study set lung tumor tissue side by side with matched distant non-tumor lung tissue. Broader findings and caveats from the paper: Only about 15 patients were in the cohort, and the authors stated that larger samples and more detailed clinical data are needed. The top 100 clones made up a significantly larger cumulative share of the repertoire in normal lung than in tumor tissue. Neither the sequencing platform nor unique molecular identifiers are mentioned in the methods. TCR diversity (inverse Simpson) was significantly higher in tumor than in normal lung tissue (roughly 430 vs 170, P = 0.0075, Mann-Whitney U test). Significantly higher TCR diversity was found in younger patients, and higher tumor TCR diversity was associated with shorter overall and disease-free survival. Because peripheral blood was not sequenced, blood TCRbeta repertoires in the lung cancer patients of the study were not examined.

This clonotype has a handful of counts. This clone's antigen is unknown. The junction departs from germline at one end; a sequencing error may be responsible. The germline V gene (reference sequence) sets CDR1 to MNHNY and CDR2 to SVGAGI. The CDR3, cysteine through phenylalanine, is 16 amino acids long. This entry keeps only the CDR3 DNA: 48 bases, framed from base 1. Libraries were built with multiplex PCR. Sequenced on an Illumina HiSeq 2500. TCRbeta libraries were constructed through three rounds of nested PCR with primers (Table S4) according to protocols modified from ARM-PCR. Before sequencing, PCR products in the 200-500 bp range were cut out of the gel and cleaned up using the QIAquick gel extraction kit. From the authors' description of their analysis: Trimmomatic was used to clean the reads, FLASH was used to merge the reads into complete CDR3 sequences, and MiTCR was used to assign the reads to V(D)J germline segments. Clonal diversity was computed as the inverse Simpson's index with VDJtools. Productive reads were defined as in-frame sequences without a premature stop codon. TCRdb's own reprocessing of the public reads used fastp at Q25 and MiXCR and kept productive beta chains. Merged by CDR3 protein, the rows form single entries marked with the most common genes and DNA. The V and J calls, along with clone size, are taken from TCRdb and not from the paper's own processing. This sample comprises about 67,000 distinct CDR3 sequences, around 76% of them detected only once. Around 43% of the sample goes to the ten largest clones.

Bulk unsorted tissue served as the source for RNA extraction, and RNA quality was assessed using a NanoDrop ND-1000 and an Agilent 2100. For the normal lung samples, distant non-tumor tissue was collected more than 3 cm away from the tumor edge. Newly diagnosed lung cancer patients without prior chemotherapy who had been admitted for thoracic surgery in China between August and November 2014 were enrolled as donors. Patients with previous radiotherapy or chemotherapy, or with another concurrent cancer, were excluded from the study. Surgical tissue pieces of roughly 1-2 cm3 were preserved in RNAlater solution and stored at -80 °C until use.

The source of this sequence is a man aged 60 to 69 with non-small cell lung cancer. The source material was distant non-tumor lung tissue. Rearrangement joined TRBV6-6 to TRBJ1-2; a confident D gene designation cannot be given. In nucleotides, the sequence is TGTGTCAGCAGTCGCGTATCCCGGTTAATGATTGATGGCTACACCTTC. This sequence encodes CVSSRVSRLMIDGYTF.